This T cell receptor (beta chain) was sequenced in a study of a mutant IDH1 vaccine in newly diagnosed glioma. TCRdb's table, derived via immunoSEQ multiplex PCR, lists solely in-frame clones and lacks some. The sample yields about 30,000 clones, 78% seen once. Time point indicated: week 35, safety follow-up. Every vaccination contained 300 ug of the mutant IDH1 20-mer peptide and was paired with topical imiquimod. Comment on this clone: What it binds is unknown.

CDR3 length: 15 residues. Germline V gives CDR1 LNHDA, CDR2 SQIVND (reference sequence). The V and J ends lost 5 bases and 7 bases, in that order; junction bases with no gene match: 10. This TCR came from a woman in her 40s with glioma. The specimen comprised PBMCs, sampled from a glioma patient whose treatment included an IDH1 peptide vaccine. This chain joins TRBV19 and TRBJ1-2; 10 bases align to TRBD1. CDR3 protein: CASSYSRQGASGYTF. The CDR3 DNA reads TGTGCCAGTAGTTACTCAAGACAGGGGGCGAGTGGCTACACCTTC.